One and the same sample provided the 7 T cell receptor beta chains below, sequenced in a study of cytomegalovirus exposure and HLA in healthy donors. The PCR contained 60 Vbeta and 13 Jbeta primers. Profiling relied on immunoSEQ multiplex PCR, and the TCRdb table lists in-frame clones only, not all of them. The data contain about 70,000 clones, about nine tenths of them singletons. Sequencing input: PBMCs. The source of these receptors is a woman aged 30 to 39 in good health and CMV-seronegative.

The rearrangement uses TRBV18 and TRBJ2-5, with D tentatively TRBD1 (6 bases). The CDR3 loop spans 13 amino acids. Germline assignment: CDR1 KGHSH and CDR2 LQKENI. Deletions cut 5 bases from V and 3 bases from J, with 10 bases between. The CDR3 sequence: CASSRTEEETQYF. The DNA for the CDR3 is TGTGCCAGCTCAAGGACAGAAGAAGAGACCCAGTACTTC.

The chain carries TRBV4-2 and TRBJ1-2, with TRBD1 identical over 9 bases. In germline, CDR1 is LGHNA, CDR2 YNFKEQ. The CDR3 runs 16 residues. The junction had 6 bases not matched to a gene; V was cut back by 2 bases and J by 2 bases. The CDR3 reads CASSQLTGGGNYGYTF. The CDR3 nucleotides read TGTGCCAGCAGCCAACTGACAGGGGGGGGAAACTATGGCTACACCTTC.

The chain links TRBV7-9 to TRBJ2-1; 10 nucleotides line up with TRBD2. The CDR3 is 16 residues long. V lost 5 bases and J lost 6; bases outside the gene matches: 10. The germline V gene has CDR1 SEHNR and CDR2 FQNEAQ (reference sequence). The CDR3 spells CASSPRGSGRFNEQFF. In DNA, the CDR3 is TGTGCCAGCAGCCCACGGGGTAGCGGGAGGTTCAATGAGCAGTTCTTC.

The chain combines TRBV19 with TRBJ1-1; TRBD1 might be the D (6 bases). The V end was cut by 8 bases, the J end by 5 bases, with 12 bases between. The CDR3 is made up of 12 amino acids. Germline V CDR1 and CDR2: LNHDA, SQIVND (reference sequence). The CDR3 spells CASSDRGTEAFF. In DNA, the CDR3 is TGTGCCAGTTCCGATAGGGGGACTGAAGCTTTCTTT.

This clone was observed a single time. The junction and the germline gene differ at one end; a read error may be behind it. This rearrangement joins TRBV7-9 to TRBJ2-2, with 7 bases identical to TRBD1. CDR1 is SEHNR, CDR2 FQNEAQ, per germline (reference sequence). This CDR3 region has 16 residues. The CDR3 coding sequence is TGTTCCAGCAGTCAGGACAGGCACGGGTATGGAGGGGAGCTGTTTTTT. Translating it yields CSSSQDRHGYGGELFF.

The gene calls are TRBV6-5 and TRBJ2-7; 9 nucleotides line up with TRBD1. The junction had 2 bases not matched to a gene; V was cut back by 6 bases and J by 5 bases. Germline V CDR1 and CDR2: MNHEY, SVGAGI. CDR3 length: 12 amino acids. This chain's CDR3 is CASSGQGNEQYF. The CDR3 coding sequence is TGTGCCAGCAGCGGACAGGGGAACGAGCAGTACTTC.

The chain recombines TRBV18 with TRBJ2-2; TRBD2 matches 8 bases. V lost 5 bases, J lost 2 bases, and 7 bases stayed unmatched. The CDR3 is 16 residues long. The germline V gene encodes CDR1 KGHSH and CDR2 LQKENI. The CDR3 sequence is CASSATGTRNTGELFF. CDR3 bases: TGTGCCAGCTCAGCCACCGGGACTAGAAACACCGGGGAGCTGTTTTTT.